A single T cell receptor (beta chain) is shown here with its context. Its antigen is unknown. A second PCR, run for roughly 7 to 11 cycles, used a sample-barcoded 5' primer plus a J-beta primer mix. Using its own MiXCR run on the 5' RACE reads, TCRdb lists one record per CDR3 protein. The sample includes over 950,000 distinct CDR3 sequences, roughly half of them seen just once. The source of the sample is a study of blood T cells in healthy people across ages. From germline, CDR1 is DFQATT and CDR2 SNEGSKA (reference sequence). CDR3 length equals 14 residues. J was trimmed by 4 bases and V by 1 base; bases with no gene match: 5. Study results and caveats: Donors of long life had a larger count of naive CD4+ cells and greater diversity than aged donors.

Input material: blood. The clonotype comes from a woman in her fifties or sixties in good health. The rearrangement links TRBV20-1 to TRBJ2-3; the match to TRBD2 covers 7 bases. This chain's CDR3 is CSARAGGGADTQYF. The CDR3 region has the DNA TGCAGTGCTAGAGCAGGCGGGGGTGCAGATACGCAGTATTTT.